This TCR beta chain was captured in a study of Graves' ophthalmopathy and Graves' hyperthyroidism. The junction had 4 bases not matched to a gene; V was cut back by 0 bases and J by 6 bases. In germline, CDR1 is SGDLS, CDR2 YYNGEE. This CDR3 comprises 14 residues. From RNA, the CDR3 regions of TCR beta chains were amplified and sequenced. A first-round RT-PCR used HTBI primers, followed by a second-round multiplex PCR. TCRdb passed the multiplex PCR reads through MiXCR, listing each CDR3 protein once. The data hold about 390,000 distinct CDR3 sequences, with approximately 18% observed a single time. The receptor's source is an adult woman with stable Graves' hyperthyroidism. The gene calls are TRBV9 and TRBJ2-7; 9 positions match TRBD2. Material for sequencing was peripheral blood. CDR3 protein: CASSVGVAGVEQYF. The CDR3 DNA reads as TGTGCCAGCAGCGTAGGTGTAGCGGGGGTCGAGCAGTACTTC.